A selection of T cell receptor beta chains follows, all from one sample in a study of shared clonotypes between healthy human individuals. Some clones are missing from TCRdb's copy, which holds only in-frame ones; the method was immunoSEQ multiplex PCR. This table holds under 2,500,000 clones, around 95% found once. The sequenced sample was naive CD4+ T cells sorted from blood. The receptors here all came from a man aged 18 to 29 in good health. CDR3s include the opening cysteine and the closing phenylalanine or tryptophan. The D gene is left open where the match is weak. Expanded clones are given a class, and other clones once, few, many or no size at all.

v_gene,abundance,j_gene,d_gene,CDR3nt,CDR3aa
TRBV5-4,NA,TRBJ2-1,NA,TGTGCCAGCAGGATTAGGGCCGGGGATGAGCAGTTCTTC,CASRIRAGDEQFF
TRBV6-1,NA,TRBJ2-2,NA,TGTGCCAGCACCTTCGCTAGTTTGACCGGGGAGCTGTTTTTT,CASTFASLTGELFF
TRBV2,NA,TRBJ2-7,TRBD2,TGTGCCAGCAGTTTCAATAGCGGGGGGACCTACGAGCAGTACTTC,CASSFNSGGTYEQYF
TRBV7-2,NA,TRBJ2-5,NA,TGTGCCAGCAGCTTAGTTACCCAAGAGACCCAGTACTTC,CASSLVTQETQYF
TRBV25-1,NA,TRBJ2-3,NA,TGTGCCAGCAGGAGGGGTTTCACGCAGTATTTT,CASRRGFTQYF
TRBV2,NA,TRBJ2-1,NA,TGTGCCAGCCTTGGGAATGAGCAGTTCTTC,CASLGNEQFF
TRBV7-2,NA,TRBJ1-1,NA,TGTGCCAGCAGCTTAGTTGGAGGGGGAGGAACTGAAGCTTTCTTT,CASSLVGGGGTEAFF
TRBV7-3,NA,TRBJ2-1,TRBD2,TGTGCCAGCAGCTTAGGCTCTAGCGGATCCTACAATGAGCAGTTCTTC,CASSLGSSGSYNEQFF
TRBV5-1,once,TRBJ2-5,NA,TGCGCCAGCAGCAGTAAAGAGACCCAGTACTTC,CASSSKETQYF
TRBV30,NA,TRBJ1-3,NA,TGTGCCTGGGGGTCCCGCTATGGGGGCTCTGGAAACACCATATATTTT,CAWGSRYGGSGNTIYF
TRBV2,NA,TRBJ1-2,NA,TGTGCCAGCAGCGCTGGGGGCCGTGGTGGAGACTATGGCTACACCTTC,CASSAGGRGGDYGYTF
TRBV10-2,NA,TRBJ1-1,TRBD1,TGCGCCAGCAGTGAGGCGGACAGGGCAGTTGAAGCTTTCTTT,CASSEADRAVEAFF
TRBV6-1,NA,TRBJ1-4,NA,TGTGCCGTCCAAACAGCGGCTAATGAAAAACTGTTTTTT,CAVQTAANEKLFF
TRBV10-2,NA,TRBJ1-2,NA,TGCGCCAGCGGGGGGGGGTCCGCTAACTATGGCTACACCTTC,CASGGGSANYGYTF
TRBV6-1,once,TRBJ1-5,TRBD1,TGTGCCAGCAGAACAGGGGGCTGGGGTCAGCCCCAGCATTTT,CASRTGGWGQPQHF
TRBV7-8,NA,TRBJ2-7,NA,TGTGCCAGCAGCACGGTTGGGGGGGAGCAGTACTTC,CASSTVGGEQYF
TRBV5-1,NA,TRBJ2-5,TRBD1,TGCGCCAGCAGCACGGGACAGGGGCCTCAAGAGACCCAGTACTTC,CASSTGQGPQETQYF
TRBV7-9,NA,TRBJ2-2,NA,TGTGCCAGCAGCTCACAAGTCCCCGGGGAGCTGTTTTTT,CASSSQVPGELFF
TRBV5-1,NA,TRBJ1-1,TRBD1,TGCGCCAGCAGCCTGGGACAGGGGGCTGAAGCTTTCTTT,CASSLGQGAEAFF
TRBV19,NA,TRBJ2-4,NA,TGTGCCAGTAGTATGCGCACCGCTAGGTCGGGGAACATTCAGTACTTC,CASSMRTARSGNIQYF
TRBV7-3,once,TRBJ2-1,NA,TGTGCCAGCAGCCCCACTCGGGCAGCAACCTACAATGAGCAGTTCTTC,CASSPTRAATYNEQFF
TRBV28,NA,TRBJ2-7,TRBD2,TGTGCCAGCAGTTCTAGCGGGGTTACCTACGAGCAGTACTTC,CASSSSGVTYEQYF
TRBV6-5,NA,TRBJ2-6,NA,TGTGCCAGTCGAACAGGGCCCGGGGCCAACGTCCTGACTTTC,CASRTGPGANVLTF
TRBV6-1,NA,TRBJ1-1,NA,TGTGCCAGCAGCCACCCGGCTGGGACTGAAGCTTTCTTT,CASSHPAGTEAFF
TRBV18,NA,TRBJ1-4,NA,TGTGCCAGCTCACCACGCGAGAATTGGGGCTCTGAAAAACTGTTTTTT,CASSPRENWGSEKLFF
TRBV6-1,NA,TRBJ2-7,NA,TGTGCCAGCAGTCGGGGGAGATACGAGCAGTACTTC,CASSRGRYEQYF
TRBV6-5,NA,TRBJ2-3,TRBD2,TGTGCCAGCAGCAAGCCGGGACTAGGAAATCAGTATTTT,CASSKPGLGNQYF
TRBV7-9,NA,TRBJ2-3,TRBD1,TGTGCCAGCAGCCTCCTCGCCCGGGACAGTAGCTTTCTTACGCAGTATTTT,CASSLLARDSSFLTQYF
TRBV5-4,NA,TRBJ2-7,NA,TGTGCCAGCAGCTCAGCACTAGATCCCCGGTACGAGCAGTACTTC,CASSSALDPRYEQYF
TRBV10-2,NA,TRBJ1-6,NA,TGCGCCAGCACAGGGTTTAGGGATTCACCCCTCCACTTT,CASTGFRDSPLHF
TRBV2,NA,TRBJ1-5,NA,TGTGCCAGCACGGGGGAGAGGAGCAATCAGCCCCAGCATTTT,CASTGERSNQPQHF
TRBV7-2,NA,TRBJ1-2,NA,TGTGCCAGCAGCTTGTCATCCCCCACAGTTCCTATGAGCTACACCTTC,CASSLSSPTVPMSYTF
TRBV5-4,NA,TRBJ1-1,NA,TGTGCCAGCAGCTTGGGGGTCAGGGCGGCCACTGAAGCTTTCTTT,CASSLGVRAATEAFF
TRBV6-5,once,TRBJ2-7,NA,TGTGCCAGCAGTTACGACAACCGGGGGCAGTACTTC,CASSYDNRGQYF
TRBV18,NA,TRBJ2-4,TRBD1,TGTGCCAGCTCACCCCTACAGGGGGTTGACATTCAGTACTTC,CASSPLQGVDIQYF
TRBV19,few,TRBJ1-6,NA,TGTGCCAGTAGCCTCAGCGATAATTCACCCCTCCACTTT,CASSLSDNSPLHF
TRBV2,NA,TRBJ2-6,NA,TGTGCCACAGATCGGGGGTCTGGGGCCAACGTCCTGACTTTC,CATDRGSGANVLTF
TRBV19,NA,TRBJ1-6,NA,TGTGCCAGCCAGGGTTATGGATCACCCCTCCACTTT,CASQGYGSPLHF
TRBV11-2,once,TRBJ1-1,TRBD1,TGTGCCAGCAGCTCTCGGACAGGGGGAGGCACTGAAGCTTTCTTT,CASSSRTGGGTEAFF
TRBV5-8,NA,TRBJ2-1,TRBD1,TGTGCCAGCAGGGGGTACAGGGGCGATAGCTCCTACAATGAGCAGTTCTTC,CASRGYRGDSSYNEQFF
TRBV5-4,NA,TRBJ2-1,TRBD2,TGTGCCAGCAGCGTGCTAGCGGGAGCTGGGTACAATGAGCAGTTCTTC,CASSVLAGAGYNEQFF